These 17 T cell receptor beta chains originate from one sample sequenced in a study of identical twins. MiXCR, applied by TCRdb to the 5' RACE reads, yields one record per CDR3 protein. The sample shows under 1 million distinct CDR3 sequences, 9% to 15% of them seen only once. The same specimen was also included in a second study, on yellow fever vaccine responses in identical twins.

Input material: PBMCs. The receptors were sampled from a woman aged 18-29 years in good health.

The gene calls are TRBV7-9 and TRBJ1-2, with 10 bases that match TRBD1. Germline CDR1 reads SEHNR; CDR2 reads FQNEAQ (reference sequence). The CDR3 is 16 residues long. The V and J ends lost 5 bases and 3 bases, in that order; junction bases with no gene match: 9. For the CDR3, the DNA is TGTGCCAGCAGCGCCCTGACAGGGGGCGCGGACTATGGCTACACCTTC. Protein: CASSALTGGADYGYTF.

As for this clonotype: Being one base from a much bigger clone, this may be a read error. The chain uses TRBV12-3 or TRBV12-4 and TRBJ1-5, with D uncertain. V gave up 3 bases and J gave up 9 bases, with 9 bases separating them. The CDR3 contains 12 residues. The CDR3 nucleotides read TGTGCCAGCAGTTTTGCAGAGACGCCCCAGCATTTT. This codes for CASSFAETPQHF.

Here the CDR3 reads CASSLAPSNYEQYF. CDR3 bases: TGCGCCAGCAGCTTGGCACCCTCCAACTACGAGCAGTACTTC. The chain combines TRBV5-1 with TRBJ2-7; no firm D call. CDR3 length equals 14 residues. Trimming cost V 0 bases and J 3 bases, with 10 bases left between them. CDR1 is SGHRS and CDR2 is YFSETQ in the germline V gene.

This clonotype was observed many times. The chain uses TRBV3-1 and TRBJ1-3, with 7 bases aligning to TRBD1. Germline V gene data show CDR1 as LGHDT and CDR2 as YNNKEL (reference sequence). This CDR3 comprises 16 residues. The ends lost 6 bases at V and 8 bases at J; junction bases unmatched: 16. CDR3 in DNA: TGTGCCAGCAGTCATACCCCGGGACAGCTTGGTCACACCATATATTTT. Protein: CASSHTPGQLGHTIYF.

This rearrangement joins TRBV12-3 or TRBV12-4 to TRBJ2-3; 8 positions agree with TRBD2. V was pared by 6 bases and J by 2 bases, with 10 bases of the junction left unmatched. The CDR3 extends over 16 amino acids. The CDR3 loop reads CASRTSTGLDTDTQYF. In DNA form, the CDR3 reads TGTGCCAGCAGGACTTCGACGGGACTAGACACAGATACGCAGTATTTT.

V and J are TRBV20-1 and TRBJ1-5; no definite D call. The CDR3 has 14 residues. Germline CDR1 reads DFQATT; CDR2 reads SNEGSKA (reference sequence). The V end was cut by 3 bases, the J end by 2 bases, with 11 bases between. CDR3 DNA sequence: TGCAGTGCTAGGTCGGGGTTAGGCAATCAGCCCCAGCATTTT. Translating it yields CSARSGLGNQPQHF.

The chain combines TRBV20-1 with TRBJ1-6; D remains ambiguous. Per germline, CDR1 DFQATT and CDR2 SNEGSKA (reference sequence). CDR3 length: 15 residues. Trimming pared 6 bases from V and 6 bases from J, leaving 18 bases between. CDR3 sequence reads: CSASRGGVSNSPLHF. Here the CDR3 DNA reads TGCAGTGCCTCACGTGGCGGCGTCAGTAATTCACCCCTCCACTTT.

V gene TRBV18 combines with J gene TRBJ2-7; TRBD1 aligns across 7 bases. Trimming removed 5 bases from V and 2 bases from J; junction bases left unmatched: 3. This CDR3 has 13 residues. The germline V gene has CDR1 KGHSH and CDR2 LQKENI. The CDR3 spells CASSGQATYEQYF. As DNA, the CDR3 is TGTGCCAGCTCAGGACAGGCGACCTACGAGCAGTACTTC.

This clonotype turned up a few times. This chain connects TRBV6-1 to TRBJ1-2; the D gene is possibly TRBD1 (5 bases). V was shortened by 6 bases and J by 1 base, with 12 bases between the two germline ends. CDR3 size: 14 residues. The V gene's germline CDR1 is MNHNS and CDR2 SASEGT. The CDR3 loop is CASRAGTINYGYTF. The CDR3 DNA sequence: TGTGCCAGCAGAGCCGGGACGATTAACTATGGCTACACCTTC.

CDR3: CASRTFQDRDAGELFF. For the CDR3, the DNA is TGCGCCAGCAGAACATTTCAGGACAGGGACGCCGGGGAGCTGTTTTTT. The chain employs TRBV5-1 and TRBJ2-2; 8 bases fit TRBD1. This CDR3 is built from 16 residues. The ends lost 5 bases at V and 6 bases at J; junction bases unmatched: 12. Germline V gene data show CDR1 as SGHRS and CDR2 as YFSETQ. Combining the CDR3 with reference TRBV5-1 and TRBJ2-2 gives the whole variable domain KAGVTQTPRYLIKTRGQQVTLSCSPISGHRSVSWYQQTPGQGLQFLFEYFSETQRNKGNFPGRFSGRQFSNSRSEMNVSTLELGDSALYLCASRTFQDRDAGELFFGEGSRLTVL.

This clonotype was picked up many times. V is TRBV5-1 and J is TRBJ2-1; 7 bases are shared with TRBD2. After removal of 4 bases from V and 4 bases from J, the junction contained 8 bases not matched to a gene. The CDR3 has 15 amino acids. CDR1 is SGHRS, CDR2 YFSETQ, per germline. The CDR3 sequence is CASSLMGEGYNEQFF. In nucleotides, the CDR3 is TGCGCCAGCAGCCTGATGGGGGAGGGATACAATGAGCAGTTCTTC. Looking up the rest from reference TRBV5-1 and TRBJ2-1 gives the full variable domain: KAGVTQTPRYLIKTRGQQVTLSCSPISGHRSVSWYQQTPGQGLQFLFEYFSETQRNKGNFPGRFSGRQFSNSRSEMNVSTLELGDSALYLCASSLMGEGYNEQFFGPGTRLTVL.

This clonotype was observed at least ten times. The V and J genes are TRBV6-5 and TRBJ2-6; 7 nucleotides agree with TRBD1. Germline CDR1 is MNHEY and CDR2 is SVGAGI. The CDR3 totals 16 residues. Losses at the gene ends were 0 bases for V and 4 bases for J; bases not matched to a gene: 3. CDR3 DNA: TGTGCCAGCAGTTACTCGACAGGGTCCGGGGCCAACGTCCTGACTTTC. This translates into CASSYSTGSGANVLTF.

In this sample, this clonotype turned up many times. The chain combines TRBV6-2 or TRBV6-3 with TRBJ2-7; 10 nucleotides agree with TRBD2. The CDR3 length is 14 residues. CDR1 is MNHEY and CDR2 is SVGEGT in the germline V gene. Trimming took 2 bases from V and 2 from J; bases not matched to a gene: 0. CDR3 coding DNA: TGTGCCAGCAGTTACGGGACTAGCGCCTACGAGCAGTACTTC. Translation: CASSYGTSAYEQYF.

This clonotype was detected a few times. The rearrangement links TRBV12-3 or TRBV12-4 to TRBJ2-7; D is ambiguous. This CDR3 is 15 amino acids long. With 1 base removed from V and 5 bases from J, the gap between germline ends came to 15 bases. CDR3 DNA sequence: TGTGCCAGCAGTTTAGGGGCTAACACTGGGGACGAGCAGTACTTC. Translation gives CASSLGANTGDEQYF.

Only a few counts were recorded for this clonotype. The V and J genes are TRBV20-1 and TRBJ2-2, with a tentative D call TRBD2 (7 bases). Germline-derived CDR1 and CDR2 are DFQATT and SNEGSKA (reference sequence). V was clipped by 1 base and J by 4 bases, with 13 bases between them. The CDR3 consists of 15 residues. The CDR3: CSARGGGAVTGELFF. Written as DNA, the CDR3 is TGCAGTGCTAGAGGAGGGGGGGCGGTCACCGGGGAGCTGTTTTTT.

This clonotype turned up a few times. V usage is TRBV4-1 and J usage is TRBJ2-2; TRBD2 matches 11 bases. From germline, CDR1 is MGHRA and CDR2 YSYEKL. V lost 1 base to trimming and J lost 7 bases; unmatched junction nucleotides: 8. This CDR3 has 17 residues. CDR3 sequence: CASSQALAGAGGGELFF. The CDR3 DNA sequence: TGCGCCAGCAGCCAAGCACTAGCGGGGGCCGGTGGCGGGGAGCTGTTTTTT.

In DNA, the CDR3 is TGTGCCAGCGGAACTTTATCGGGACTGGGCGACAATGAGCAGTTCTTC. It translates to CASGTLSGLGDNEQFF. V is TRBV12-3 or TRBV12-4 and J is TRBJ2-1, with D maybe TRBD2 (6 bases). The CDR3 covers 16 residues. With 8 bases removed from V and 5 bases from J, the gap between germline ends came to 22 bases.